The sequence of this TCR beta chain was determined in a study of T cells in localized non-small cell lung cancer. TCRdb's copy holds only in-frame clones and misses some; the assay was immunoSEQ multiplex PCR. Among roughly 34,000 clones listed, around 87% were seen once. Here the sequenced sample was peripheral blood mononuclear cells, taken before any cancer treatment. The source is a man aged 35 to 69 with stage III lung adenocarcinoma.

The CDR3 nucleotides read TGTGCCAGCAGCTTAGACAGGGGGAACTATGGCTACACCTTC. The encoded protein is CASSLDRGNYGYTF. The rearrangement links TRBV11-2 to TRBJ1-2; 7 nucleotides match TRBD1. CDR1 SGHAT and CDR2 FQNNGV come from the germline V gene. The V and J ends lost 0 bases and 2 bases, in that order; junction bases with no gene match: 0. CDR3 length: 14 residues.